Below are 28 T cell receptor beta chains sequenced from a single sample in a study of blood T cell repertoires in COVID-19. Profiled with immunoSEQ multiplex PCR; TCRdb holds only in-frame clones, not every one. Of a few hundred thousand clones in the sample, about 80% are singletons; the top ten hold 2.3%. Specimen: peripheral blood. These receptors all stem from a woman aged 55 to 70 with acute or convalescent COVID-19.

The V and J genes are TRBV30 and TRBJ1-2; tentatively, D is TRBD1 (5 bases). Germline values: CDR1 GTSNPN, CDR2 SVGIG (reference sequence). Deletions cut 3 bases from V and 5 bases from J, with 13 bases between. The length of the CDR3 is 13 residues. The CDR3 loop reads CAWSARDDYGYTF. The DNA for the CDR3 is TGTGCCTGGAGCGCGCGGGACGATTATGGCTACACCTTC.

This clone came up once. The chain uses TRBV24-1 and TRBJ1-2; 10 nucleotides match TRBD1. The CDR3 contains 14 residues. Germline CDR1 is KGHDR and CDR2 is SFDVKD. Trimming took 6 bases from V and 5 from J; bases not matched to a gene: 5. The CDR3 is CATSQGGQGYGYTF. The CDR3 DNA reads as TGTGCCACCAGTCAGGGGGGACAGGGGTATGGCTACACCTTC.

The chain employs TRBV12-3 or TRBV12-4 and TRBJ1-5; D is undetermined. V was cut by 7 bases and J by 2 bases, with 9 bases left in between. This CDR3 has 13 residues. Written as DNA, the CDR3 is TGTGCCAGCACACGTTCGGGCAATCAGCCCCAGCATTTT. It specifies CASTRSGNQPQHF.

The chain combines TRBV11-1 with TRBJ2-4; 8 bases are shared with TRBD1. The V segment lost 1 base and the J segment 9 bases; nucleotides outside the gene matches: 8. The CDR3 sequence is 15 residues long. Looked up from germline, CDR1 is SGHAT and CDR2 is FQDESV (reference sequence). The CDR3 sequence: CASSLGGQVAVIQYF. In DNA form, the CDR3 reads TGTGCCAGCAGCTTAGGGGGACAGGTGGCCGTCATTCAGTACTTC.

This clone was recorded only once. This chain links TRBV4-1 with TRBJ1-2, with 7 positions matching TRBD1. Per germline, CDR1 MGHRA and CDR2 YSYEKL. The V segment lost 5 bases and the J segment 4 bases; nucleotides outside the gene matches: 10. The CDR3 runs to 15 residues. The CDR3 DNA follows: TGCGCCAGCAGCTCTAGACAGGGTCCAACCTATGGCTACACCTTC. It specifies CASSSRQGPTYGYTF.

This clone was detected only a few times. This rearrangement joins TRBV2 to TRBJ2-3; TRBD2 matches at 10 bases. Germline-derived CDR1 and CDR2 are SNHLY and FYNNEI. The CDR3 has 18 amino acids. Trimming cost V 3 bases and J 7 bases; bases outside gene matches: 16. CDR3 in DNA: TGTGCCAGCAGTGAGCGGTCAGCGGGGGGGCTTTCGCGATATACGCAGTATTTT. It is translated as CASSERSAGGLSRYTQYF. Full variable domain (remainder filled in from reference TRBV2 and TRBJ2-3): EPEVTQTPSHQVTQMGQEVILRCVPISNHLYFYWYRQILGQKVEFLVSFYNNEISEKSEIFDDQFSVERPDGSNFTLKIRSTKLEDSAMYFCASSERSAGGLSRYTQYFGPGTRLTVL.

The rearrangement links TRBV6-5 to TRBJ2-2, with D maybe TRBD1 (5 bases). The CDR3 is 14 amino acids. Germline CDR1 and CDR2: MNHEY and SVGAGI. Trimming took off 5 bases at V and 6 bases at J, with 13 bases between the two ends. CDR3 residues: CASSLQGWAGELFF. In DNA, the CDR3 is TGTGCCAGCAGTCTTCAGGGATGGGCCGGGGAGCTGTTTTTT.

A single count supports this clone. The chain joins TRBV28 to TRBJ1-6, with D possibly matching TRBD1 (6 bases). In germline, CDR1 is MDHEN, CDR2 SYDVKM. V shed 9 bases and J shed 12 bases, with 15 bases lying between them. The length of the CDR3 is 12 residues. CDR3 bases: TGTGCCAGTACCGGGACAAGGGGACCCCTCCACTTT. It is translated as CASTGTRGPLHF.

In nucleotides, the CDR3 is TGTGCCAGCAGTTATCAGGGCGTTCGGGAAAAACTGTTTTTT. This sequence encodes CASSYQGVREKLFF. The chain carries TRBV28 and TRBJ1-4; tentatively, D is TRBD1 (5 bases). Per the germline V gene, CDR1 is MDHEN and CDR2 is SYDVKM. Trimming removed 4 bases from V and 8 bases from J, with 14 bases in between. The CDR3 runs 14 residues.

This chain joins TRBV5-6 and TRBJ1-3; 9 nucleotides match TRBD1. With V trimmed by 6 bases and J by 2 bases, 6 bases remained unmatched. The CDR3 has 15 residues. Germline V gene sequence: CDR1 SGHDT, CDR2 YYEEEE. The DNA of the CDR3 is TGTGCCAGCAAGAGTACAGGGGGCCCTGGAAACACCATATATTTT. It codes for CASKSTGGPGNTIYF.

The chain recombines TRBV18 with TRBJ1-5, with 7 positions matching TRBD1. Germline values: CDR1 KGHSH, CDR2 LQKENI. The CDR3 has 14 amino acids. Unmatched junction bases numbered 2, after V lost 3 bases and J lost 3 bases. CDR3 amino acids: CASSPGQNNQPQHF. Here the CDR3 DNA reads TGTGCCAGCTCACCGGGACAGAACAATCAGCCCCAGCATTTT.

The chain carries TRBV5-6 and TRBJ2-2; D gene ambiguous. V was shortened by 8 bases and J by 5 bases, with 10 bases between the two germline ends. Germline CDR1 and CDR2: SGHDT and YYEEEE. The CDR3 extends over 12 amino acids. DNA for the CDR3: TGTGCCAGTATGAGAGATACCGGGGAGCTGTTTTTT. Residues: CASMRDTGELFF.

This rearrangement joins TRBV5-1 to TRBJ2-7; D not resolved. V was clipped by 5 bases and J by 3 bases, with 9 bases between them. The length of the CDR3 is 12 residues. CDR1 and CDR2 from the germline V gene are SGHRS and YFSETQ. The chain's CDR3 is CASSFSGYEQYF. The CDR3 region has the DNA TGCGCCAGCAGTTTCTCAGGCTACGAGCAGTACTTC.

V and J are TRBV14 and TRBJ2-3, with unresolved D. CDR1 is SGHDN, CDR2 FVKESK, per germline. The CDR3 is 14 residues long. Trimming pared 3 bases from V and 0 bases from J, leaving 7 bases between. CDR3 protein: CASSQARSTDTQYF. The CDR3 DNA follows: TGTGCCAGCAGCCAGGCCAGAAGCACAGATACGCAGTATTTT.

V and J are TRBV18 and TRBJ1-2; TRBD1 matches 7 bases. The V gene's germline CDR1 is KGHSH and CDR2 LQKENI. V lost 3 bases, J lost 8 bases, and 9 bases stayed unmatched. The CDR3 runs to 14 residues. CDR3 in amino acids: CASSPDRDSEGYTF. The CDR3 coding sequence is TGTGCCAGCTCACCTGACAGGGACTCAGAGGGCTACACCTTC.

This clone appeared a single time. CDR3 sequence: CASSAAGRVGGYTF. The CDR3 DNA is TGTGCCAGCAGTGCGGCGGGTCGAGTAGGTGGCTACACCTTC. The gene calls are TRBV5-4 and TRBJ1-2; no firm D call. The germline V gene has CDR1 SGHNT and CDR2 YYREEE (reference sequence). This CDR3 is 14 amino acids long. Trimming shortened V by 5 bases and J by 7 bases, and 18 bases separated the two germline ends. Based on the CDR3 plus reference TRBV5-4 and TRBJ1-2, the full variable domain is ETGVTQSPTHLIKTRGQQVTLRCSSQSGHNTVSWYQQALGQGPQFIFQYYREEENGRGNFPPRFSGLQFPNYSSELNVNALELDDSALYLCASSAAGRVGGYTFGSGTRLTVV.

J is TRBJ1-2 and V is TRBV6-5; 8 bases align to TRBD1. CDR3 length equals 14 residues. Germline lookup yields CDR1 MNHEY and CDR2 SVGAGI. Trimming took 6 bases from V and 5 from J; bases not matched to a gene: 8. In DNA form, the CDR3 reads TGTGCCAGCAGGGAGACAGGGGAGTGGTATGGCTACACCTTC. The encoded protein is CASRETGEWYGYTF.

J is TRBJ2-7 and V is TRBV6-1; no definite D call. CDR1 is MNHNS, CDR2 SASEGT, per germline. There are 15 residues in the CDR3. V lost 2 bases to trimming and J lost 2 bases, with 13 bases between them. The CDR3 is CASSERLDPPYEQYF. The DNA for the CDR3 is TGTGCCAGCAGTGAAAGGCTAGACCCCCCCTACGAGCAGTACTTC.

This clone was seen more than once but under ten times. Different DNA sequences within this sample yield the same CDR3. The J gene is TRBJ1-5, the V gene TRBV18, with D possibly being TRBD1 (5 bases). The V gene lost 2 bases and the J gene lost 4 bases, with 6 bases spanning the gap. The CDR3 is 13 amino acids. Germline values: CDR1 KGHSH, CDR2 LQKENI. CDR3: CASSPGGNQPQHF. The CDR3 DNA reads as TGTGCCAGCTCACCAGGGGGGAATCAGCCCCAGCATTTT.

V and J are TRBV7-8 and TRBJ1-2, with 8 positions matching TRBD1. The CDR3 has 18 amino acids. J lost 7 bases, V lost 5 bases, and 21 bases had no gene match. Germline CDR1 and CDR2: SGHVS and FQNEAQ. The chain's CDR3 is CASSRFQAGTGLFFGYTF. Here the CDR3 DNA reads TGTGCCAGCAGCAGATTTCAGGCCGGGACAGGTCTTTTCTTTGGCTACACCTTC.

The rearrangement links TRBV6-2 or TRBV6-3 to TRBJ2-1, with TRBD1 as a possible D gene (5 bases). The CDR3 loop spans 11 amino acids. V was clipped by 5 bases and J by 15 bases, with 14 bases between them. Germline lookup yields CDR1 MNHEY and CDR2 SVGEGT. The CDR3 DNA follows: TGTGCCAGCAGTAACCGTGGGGCCGCGTTCTTC. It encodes CASSNRGAAFF.

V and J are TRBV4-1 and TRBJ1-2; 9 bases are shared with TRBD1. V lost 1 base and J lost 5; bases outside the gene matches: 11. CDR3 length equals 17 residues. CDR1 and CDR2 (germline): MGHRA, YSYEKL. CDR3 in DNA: TGCGCCAGCAGCCAAGGTGGGGCACAGGGGGCGACTTATGGCTACACCTTC. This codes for CASSQGGAQGATYGYTF.

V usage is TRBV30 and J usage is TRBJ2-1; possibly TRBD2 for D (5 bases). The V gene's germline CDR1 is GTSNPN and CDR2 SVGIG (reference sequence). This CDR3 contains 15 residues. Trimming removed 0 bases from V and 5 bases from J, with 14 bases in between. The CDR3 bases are TGTGCCTGGAGTGTAGGAGGAGAAACAAACAATGAGCAGTTCTTC. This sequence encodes CAWSVGGETNNEQFF.

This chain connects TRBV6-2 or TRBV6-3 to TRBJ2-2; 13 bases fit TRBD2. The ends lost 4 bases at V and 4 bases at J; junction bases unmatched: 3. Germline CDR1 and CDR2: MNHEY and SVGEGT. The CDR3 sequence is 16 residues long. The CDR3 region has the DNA TGTGCCAGCAGTTCAGGACTAGCGGGGGCCACCGGGGAGCTGTTTTTT. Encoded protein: CASSSGLAGATGELFF.

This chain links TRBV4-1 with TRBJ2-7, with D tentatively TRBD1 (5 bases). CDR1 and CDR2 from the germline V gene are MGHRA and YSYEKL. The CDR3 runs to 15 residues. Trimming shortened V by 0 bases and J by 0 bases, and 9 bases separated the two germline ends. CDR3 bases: TGCGCCAGCAGCCAAGATGAGACAGTCTCCTACGAGCAGTACTTC. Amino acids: CASSQDETVSYEQYF.

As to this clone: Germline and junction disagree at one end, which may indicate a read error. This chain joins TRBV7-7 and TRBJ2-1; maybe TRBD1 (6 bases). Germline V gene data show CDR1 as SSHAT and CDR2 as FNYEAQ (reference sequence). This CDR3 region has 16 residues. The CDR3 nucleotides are TGTGCTAGCAGCTTAGGGGCAGGGGCCTCCTACAATGAGCAGTTCTTC. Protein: CASSLGAGASYNEQFF.

The CDR3 sequence: CASSQVGEQYF. In DNA, the CDR3 is TGTGCCAGCAGCCAAGTCGGGGAGCAGTACTTC. The V gene is TRBV3-1 (or the pseudogene TRBV3-2), the J gene TRBJ2-7, with D hard to call. Germline assignment: CDR1 LGHDT and CDR2 YNNKEL (reference sequence). Trimming removed 1 base at V and 7 bases at J, with 5 bases between. The CDR3 covers 11 residues.

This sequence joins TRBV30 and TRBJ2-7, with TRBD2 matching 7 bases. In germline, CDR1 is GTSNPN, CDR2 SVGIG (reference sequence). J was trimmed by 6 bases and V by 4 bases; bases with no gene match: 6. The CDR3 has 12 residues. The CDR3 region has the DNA TGTGCCTGGAATCCTCCGGGGGGCGAGCAGTACTTC. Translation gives CAWNPPGGEQYF. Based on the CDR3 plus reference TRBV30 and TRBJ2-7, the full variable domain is SQTIHQWPATLVQPVGSPLSLECTVEGTSNPNLYWYRQAAGRGLQLLFYSVGIGQISSEVPQNLSASRPQDRQFILSSKKLLLSDSGFYLCAWNPPGGEQYFGPGTRLTVT.